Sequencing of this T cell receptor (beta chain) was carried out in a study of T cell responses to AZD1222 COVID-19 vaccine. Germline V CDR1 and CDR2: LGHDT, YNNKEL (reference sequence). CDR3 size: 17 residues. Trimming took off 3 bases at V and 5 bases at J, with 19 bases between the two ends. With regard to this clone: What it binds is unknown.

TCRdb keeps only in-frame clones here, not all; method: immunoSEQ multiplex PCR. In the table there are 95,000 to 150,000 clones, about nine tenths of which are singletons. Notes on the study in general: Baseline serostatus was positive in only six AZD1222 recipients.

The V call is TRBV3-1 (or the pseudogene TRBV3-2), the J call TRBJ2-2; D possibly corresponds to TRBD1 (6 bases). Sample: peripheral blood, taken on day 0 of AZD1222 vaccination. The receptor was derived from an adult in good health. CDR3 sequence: CASSHGSWSGETGELFF. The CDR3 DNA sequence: TGTGCCAGCAGCCACGGTTCTTGGTCAGGGGAAACCGGGGAGCTGTTTTTT.